The rows below give T cell receptor beta chains drawn from one sample of a study of spatial heterogeneity in lung cancer. MiXCR was run by TCRdb on the 5' RACE reads, yielding one entry per CDR3 protein. The data show some 100,000 distinct CDR3 sequences, 3.5% to 5% seen once. The sequences come from lung tumor tissue, collected at surgery. The receptors originated from a male donor with early-stage non-small cell lung cancer. Both conserved end residues are part of each CDR3. A D gene is named only where the DNA matches it firmly. Size is stated for part of the rows, as once, few or many counts, or as a class when the clone is expanded.

many TRBJ2-3 TRBV2 NA CASSDGRAFSDTQYF TGTGCCAGCAGTGATGGCAGGGCCTTTTCAGATACGCAGTATTTT
NA TRBJ1-6 TRBV6-2/TRBV6-3 NA CASSYSGMSSYNSPLHF TGTGCCAGCAGTTACTCCGGGATGAGCTCCTATAATTCACCCCTCCACTTT
NA TRBJ1-5 TRBV27 NA CASSLSGYSNQPQHF TGTGCCAGCAGTTTATCTGGCTATAGCAATCAGCCCCAGCATTTT
NA TRBJ1-1 TRBV12-3/TRBV12-4 NA CASSLEGDTEAFF TGTGCCAGCAGTTTAGAGGGTGACACTGAAGCTTTCTTT
many TRBJ2-5 TRBV7-9 NA CASSLDPNGETQYF TGTGCCAGCAGCTTAGACCCGAACGGGGAGACCCAGTACTTC
many TRBJ2-7 TRBV28 TRBD2 CASSLGAGETTRQYF TGTGCCAGCAGTTTAGGGGCGGGAGAAACTACGAGGCAGTACTTC
few TRBJ2-1 TRBV6-1 TRBD2 CAIPRSLAGGGDEQFF TGTGCCATCCCCAGATCTCTAGCGGGAGGGGGGGATGAGCAGTTCTTC
many TRBJ1-3 TRBV28 TRBD1 CASSLSRGRRAGGNTIYF TGTGCCAGCAGTCTCTCCAGGGGGAGGCGTGCTGGAGGAAACACCATATATTTT
many TRBJ2-3 TRBV20-1 NA CSLGVFGTDTQYF TGCAGCTTAGGTGTCTTTGGGACAGATACGCAGTATTTT
many TRBJ1-1 TRBV5-1 TRBD1 CASSPLVTGDERAFF TGCGCCAGCAGCCCGTTGGTTACAGGGGACGAAAGGGCTTTCTTT
many TRBJ1-6 TRBV20-1 NA CSAPGGQDNSPLHF TGCAGTGCCCCGGGGGGACAAGATAATTCACCCCTCCACTTT
NA TRBJ2-3 TRBV20-1 TRBD2 CSATVLAGSSIPYTDTQYF TGCAGTGCTACGGTTCTAGCGGGGAGCTCCATCCCATACACAGATACGCAGTATTTT
many TRBJ2-5 TRBV2 TRBD2 CASSEPQLAGQETQYF TGTGCCAGCAGTGAACCGCAACTAGCGGGGCAAGAGACCCAGTACTTC
many TRBJ2-2 TRBV19 TRBD2 CASSSASGSVTGELFF TGTGCCAGTAGTTCGGCTAGCGGGAGTGTTACCGGGGAGCTGTTTTTT
many TRBJ2-3 TRBV20-1 TRBD2 CSALSGRVTDTQYF TGCAGTGCTCTTAGCGGGAGAGTAACAGATACGCAGTATTTT
NA TRBJ1-6 TRBV5-5 NA CASSLYYGGSPLHF TGTGCCAGCAGCTTGTATTACGGGGGCTCACCCCTCCACTTT
NA TRBJ2-1 TRBV20-1 TRBD2 CSARPGTSGSTSPYNEQFF TGCAGTGCTAGACCCGGGACTAGCGGGAGTACTTCCCCCTACAATGAGCAGTTCTTC
NA TRBJ1-6 TRBV20-1 NA CSASMQLPNSPLHF TGCAGTGCTAGTATGCAGCTGCCTAATTCACCCCTCCACTTT
many TRBJ2-3 TRBV10-3 TRBD1 CAISKPDRGTDTQYF TGTGCCATCAGCAAACCGGACAGGGGCACAGATACGCAGTATTTT
many TRBJ2-3 TRBV29-1 NA CSVLRTDTQYF TGCAGCGTGCTTCGCACAGATACGCAGTATTTT
many TRBJ2-3 TRBV7-9 TRBD2 CASSFVAGVDTQYF TGTGCCAGCAGCTTCGTAGCGGGAGTTGATACGCAGTATTTT
many TRBJ1-3 TRBV12-3/TRBV12-4 NA CASRPTALPGNTIYF TGTGCCAGCAGACCGACGGCCCTGCCTGGAAACACCATATATTTT
many TRBJ2-2 TRBV20-1 NA CSAQYNTGELFF TGCAGTGCTCAATACAACACCGGGGAGCTGTTTTTT
many TRBJ1-6 TRBV10-3 NA CAISAESYNSPLHF TGTGCCATCAGTGCAGAGTCTTACAATTCACCCCTCCACTTT
few TRBJ2-2 TRBV20-1 TRBD2 CSARDPRAGGPVTGELFF TGCAGTGCTAGAGATCCCCGAGCGGGAGGGCCCGTCACCGGGGAGCTGTTTTTT
many TRBJ2-1 TRBV20-1 TRBD2 CSRTGRLAGERNEQFF TGCAGTAGGACAGGGAGACTAGCGGGAGAGCGGAATGAGCAGTTCTTC
many TRBJ1-2 TRBV12-3/TRBV12-4 NA CASSSSGFGYTF TGTGCCAGCAGTTCCAGTGGGTTCGGCTACACCTTC
many TRBJ2-7 TRBV12-3/TRBV12-4 NA CASRKRNYEQYF TGTGCCAGCAGAAAGAGGAACTACGAGCAGTACTTC
few TRBJ2-3 TRBV6-5 NA CASSLGDSEDTQYF TGTGCCAGCAGTCTCGGGGATAGCGAGGATACGCAGTATTTT
many TRBJ2-7 TRBV27 TRBD2 CASSPMAGGIPYYYEQYF TGTGCCAGCAGTCCAATGGCGGGAGGGATTCCCTACTACTACGAGCAGTACTTC
many TRBJ2-5 TRBV12-3/TRBV12-4 TRBD2 CASSRGGPVLAGEGETQYF TGTGCCAGCAGTCGAGGCGGCCCGGTACTAGCGGGAGAGGGTGAGACCCAGTACTTC
many TRBJ2-7 TRBV7-6 NA CASSLVQNHYEQYF TGTGCCAGCAGCTTAGTACAGAATCACTACGAGCAGTACTTC
many TRBJ1-1 TRBV3-1 NA CASSRRATEAFF TGTGCCAGCAGCCGCCGAGCCACTGAAGCTTTCTTT
many TRBJ2-3 TRBV20-1 TRBD2 CSARGPSGRNTQYF TGCAGTGCTAGAGGACCTAGCGGGAGAAATACGCAGTATTTT
many TRBJ2-2 TRBV6-4 NA CASSSQFPPGELFF TGTGCCAGCAGTTCACAATTTCCCCCCGGGGAGCTGTTTTTT
many TRBJ1-2 TRBV29-1 NA CSVEVSHYGYTF TGCAGCGTTGAAGTGTCCCACTATGGCTACACCTTC
few TRBJ2-7 TRBV28 NA CASKMGGYTYEQYF TGTGCCAGCAAGATGGGGGGATACACCTACGAGCAGTACTTC
many TRBJ2-3 TRBV5-1 NA CASSYTSDTQYF TGCGCCAGCAGTTACACTAGCGATACGCAGTATTTT
many TRBJ2-7 TRBV28 NA CASRNRGGYQQYF TGTGCCAGCAGAAACAGGGGGGGGTACCAGCAGTACTTC
many TRBJ1-5 TRBV27 NA CASSLGPGAAGQPQHF TGTGCCAGCAGTTTAGGACCAGGGGCGGCCGGTCAGCCCCAGCATTTT
many TRBJ2-6 TRBV5-5 NA CASSSSTGHSGANVLTF TGTGCCAGCAGCTCCTCGACAGGTCACTCTGGGGCCAACGTCCTGACTTTC
many TRBJ2-7 TRBV28 NA CASRFAYSYEQYF TGTGCCAGCAGGTTCGCGTACTCCTACGAGCAGTACTTC
NA TRBJ2-1 TRBV10-3 TRBD2 CAISTSGEQFF TGTGCCATCAGCACTAGCGGGGAGCAGTTCTTC
many TRBJ2-7 TRBV5-1 NA CASSFTGPEAEQYF TGCGCCAGCAGCTTCACAGGCCCCGAGGCCGAGCAGTACTTC
many TRBJ2-5 TRBV28 NA CASTMETQYF TGTGCCAGCACCATGGAGACCCAGTACTTC
NA TRBJ2-5 TRBV7-9 NA CASNIGTEGTQYF TGTGCCAGCAACATTGGGACCGAGGGGACCCAGTACTTC
many TRBJ1-6 TRBV28 TRBD1 CASSSPHRGYNSPLHF TGTGCCAGCAGTTCGCCCCACAGGGGCTATAATTCACCCCTCCACTTT